This T cell receptor beta chain was retrieved from a study of cytomegalovirus exposure and HLA in healthy donors. Germline assignment: CDR1 ENHRY and CDR2 SYGVKD. Trimming took 6 bases from V and 3 from J; bases not matched to a gene: 4. This CDR3 has 13 amino acids. The method was immunoSEQ multiplex PCR; TCRdb's version includes in-frame clones alone and lacks a portion of them. Of around 130,000 clones in the sample, 85% to 90% were seen once. V gene TRBV10-3 combines with J gene TRBJ1-1; TRBD1 aligns across 7 bases. The sample taken for sequencing was PBMCs. The receptor was derived from a woman in her 30s in good health and CMV-seronegative. The CDR3 DNA is TGTGCCATCAGCCCCCAGGGGGACACTGAAGCTTTCTTT. Encoded protein: CAISPQGDTEAFF.